A selection of T cell receptor beta chains follows, all from one sample in a study of T cells in localized non-small cell lung cancer. Only in-frame clones appear in the TCRdb table, and some are missing; sequencing was by immunoSEQ multiplex PCR. Seen here are fewer than 90,000 clones, about 83% observed once, and the top ten hold 2.8%. Sequenced here: peripheral blood, sampled before any cancer treatment. These receptor sequences come from a man aged 40 to 69 with stage I lung adenocarcinoma. CDR3s include the opening cysteine and the closing phenylalanine or tryptophan. Fields, in order: V gene, clone size, D gene, J gene, CDR3 length, CDR3 DNA, CDR3 protein. D genes are given only for firm matches. Part of the rows lack a size; the others show once, few, many or a class for expanded clones.

v_call: TRBV7-9; clone_size: NA; d_call: NA; j_call: TRBJ1-3; cdr3_length: 15; cdr3_nt: TGTGCCAGCAGCTTTAGCCAGAGCTCTGGAAACACCATATATTTT; cdr3_aa: CASSFSQSSGNTIYF
v_call: TRBV29-1; clone_size: NA; d_call: NA; j_call: TRBJ1-4; cdr3_length: 14; cdr3_nt: TGCAGCGTTGAATGGCCAGGCCCTAATGAAAAACTGTTTTTT; cdr3_aa: CSVEWPGPNEKLFF
v_call: TRBV30; clone_size: once; d_call: NA; j_call: TRBJ1-1; cdr3_length: 13; cdr3_nt: TGTGCCTGGGTTCAAAACCGGAACACTGAAGCTTTCTTT; cdr3_aa: CAWVQNRNTEAFF
v_call: TRBV6-6; clone_size: NA; d_call: TRBD1; j_call: TRBJ1-6; cdr3_length: 15; cdr3_nt: TGTGCCAGCAGTTACGACGGGACAGGGGGTTCACCCCTCCACTTT; cdr3_aa: CASSYDGTGGSPLHF
v_call: TRBV7-9; clone_size: NA; d_call: TRBD1; j_call: TRBJ1-3; cdr3_length: 16; cdr3_nt: TGTGCCAGCAGTACCTCACAGGGGGCTTTTGGAAACACCATATATTTT; cdr3_aa: CASSTSQGAFGNTIYF
v_call: TRBV19; clone_size: NA; d_call: NA; j_call: TRBJ2-2; cdr3_length: 12; cdr3_nt: TGTGCCAGTACAGTCCTGACCGGGGAGCTGTTTTTT; cdr3_aa: CASTVLTGELFF
v_call: TRBV6-5; clone_size: NA; d_call: NA; j_call: TRBJ1-6; cdr3_length: 15; cdr3_nt: TGTGCCAGCAGTAACACAGGGTTTCATAATTCACCCCTCCACTTT; cdr3_aa: CASSNTGFHNSPLHF
v_call: TRBV7-3; clone_size: NA; d_call: NA; j_call: TRBJ1-2; cdr3_length: 15; cdr3_nt: TGTGCCAGCAGCGCCGTGGCAGGGCCGTTCTATGGCTACACCTTC; cdr3_aa: CASSAVAGPFYGYTF
v_call: TRBV5-6; clone_size: few; d_call: NA; j_call: TRBJ1-5; cdr3_length: 13; cdr3_nt: TGTGCCAGCAGCTTGGGAAGCAATCAGCCCCAGCATTTT; cdr3_aa: CASSLGSNQPQHF
v_call: TRBV2; clone_size: NA; d_call: NA; j_call: TRBJ2-7; cdr3_length: 13; cdr3_nt: TGTGCCAGCAGTGAGTCATTTGGGGGCGAGCAGTACTTC; cdr3_aa: CASSESFGGEQYF
v_call: TRBV2; clone_size: NA; d_call: NA; j_call: TRBJ2-1; cdr3_length: 15; cdr3_nt: TGTGCCGCCAGCCCATTCGAGGGTCTGAACAATGAGCAGTTCTTC; cdr3_aa: CAASPFEGLNNEQFF
v_call: TRBV10-3; clone_size: NA; d_call: NA; j_call: TRBJ1-5; cdr3_length: 19; cdr3_nt: TGTGCCATCAGTGAGTCGAATGTGAGGCAGGGAAGGTTGGATCAGCCCCAGCATTTT; cdr3_aa: CAISESNVRQGRLDQPQHF
v_call: TRBV7-6; clone_size: once; d_call: NA; j_call: TRBJ1-5; cdr3_length: 15; cdr3_nt: TGTGCCAGCAGCAGCGTCGGGCACGTTAATCAGCCCCAGCATTTT; cdr3_aa: CASSSVGHVNQPQHF
v_call: TRBV9; clone_size: NA; d_call: NA; j_call: TRBJ2-2; cdr3_length: 17; cdr3_nt: TGTGCCAGCAGCGTAAACCTGTACGGGGAAAACACCGGGGAGCTGTTTTTT; cdr3_aa: CASSVNLYGENTGELFF
v_call: TRBV7-6; clone_size: NA; d_call: TRBD1; j_call: TRBJ1-1; cdr3_length: 15; cdr3_nt: TGTGCCAGCAGCTTAGGGACAGGGGGGGTCACTGAAGCTTTCTTT; cdr3_aa: CASSLGTGGVTEAFF
v_call: TRBV28; clone_size: NA; d_call: TRBD2; j_call: TRBJ2-7; cdr3_length: 13; cdr3_nt: TGTGCCAGCAGGCTAGCGGGGAGTTACGAGCAGTACTTC; cdr3_aa: CASRLAGSYEQYF
v_call: TRBV30; clone_size: NA; d_call: NA; j_call: TRBJ2-5; cdr3_length: 14; cdr3_nt: TGTGCCTGGACTACGGGACTCATGCGGCAGACCCAGTACTTC; cdr3_aa: CAWTTGLMRQTQYF
v_call: TRBV9; clone_size: NA; d_call: NA; j_call: TRBJ2-1; cdr3_length: 17; cdr3_nt: TGTGCCAGCAGCGTAGCTCCCAGCGGTCCAACCTACAATGAGCAGTTCTTC; cdr3_aa: CASSVAPSGPTYNEQFF
v_call: TRBV30; clone_size: NA; d_call: NA; j_call: TRBJ1-2; cdr3_length: 13; cdr3_nt: TGTGCCTGGATGGGGGGATCCCACTATGGCTACACCTTC; cdr3_aa: CAWMGGSHYGYTF
v_call: TRBV30; clone_size: NA; d_call: NA; j_call: TRBJ1-5; cdr3_length: 14; cdr3_nt: TGTGCCTGGAGTGTAGGGACGGGCAATCAGCCCCAGCATTTT; cdr3_aa: CAWSVGTGNQPQHF
v_call: TRBV6-5; clone_size: NA; d_call: NA; j_call: TRBJ1-6; cdr3_length: 14; cdr3_nt: TGTGCCAGCAGAGGGTCGGGGGGATATTCACCCCTCCACTTT; cdr3_aa: CASRGSGGYSPLHF
v_call: TRBV11-1; clone_size: NA; d_call: NA; j_call: TRBJ2-3; cdr3_length: 15; cdr3_nt: TGTGCCAGCTCCCGGATAACCGAAAGCACAGATACGCAGTATTTT; cdr3_aa: CASSRITESTDTQYF
v_call: TRBV5-1; clone_size: once; d_call: TRBD1; j_call: TRBJ1-2; cdr3_length: 14; cdr3_nt: TGCGCCAGCAGCTTCGGGGACAGGGCCTATGGCTACACCTTC; cdr3_aa: CASSFGDRAYGYTF
v_call: TRBV19; clone_size: NA; d_call: NA; j_call: TRBJ1-2; cdr3_length: 17; cdr3_nt: TGTGCCAGTAGTGTCCGACCCGGCAGGGCCCTTCATGGAGGCTACACCTTC; cdr3_aa: CASSVRPGRALHGGYTF
v_call: TRBV9; clone_size: NA; d_call: NA; j_call: TRBJ2-5; cdr3_length: 14; cdr3_nt: TGTGCCAGCAGCGTAGGTGGGATCCAAGAGACCCAGTACTTC; cdr3_aa: CASSVGGIQETQYF
v_call: TRBV7-7; clone_size: NA; d_call: NA; j_call: TRBJ2-5; cdr3_length: 14; cdr3_nt: TGTGCTAGCAGCTTAGGGGGTAATAGGCAGACCCAGTACTTC; cdr3_aa: CASSLGGNRQTQYF
v_call: TRBV9; clone_size: NA; d_call: NA; j_call: TRBJ2-3; cdr3_length: 13; cdr3_nt: TGTGCCAGCAGCCCTCAGACCACAGATACGCAGTATTTT; cdr3_aa: CASSPQTTDTQYF
v_call: TRBV7-2; clone_size: NA; d_call: TRBD2; j_call: TRBJ2-2; cdr3_length: 16; cdr3_nt: TGTGCCAGCAGACCGGGACTAGCGGTGAACACCGGGGAGCTGTTTTTT; cdr3_aa: CASRPGLAVNTGELFF